What follows is one T cell receptor (beta chain) and its context. This sample is part of a study of CD8 T cells in Susac syndrome. RNA in amounts of roughly 0.5 to 1 ug was reverse transcribed with random hexamers. TCRdb re-called the immunoSEQ multiplex PCR reads with MiXCR, one entry per CDR3 protein. The profile covers about 70,000 distinct CDR3 sequences, with over 95% appearing a single time and 0.095% to 0.12% taken by the ten largest. CD8+ and CD4+ T cells from blood underwent TCR beta sequencing, which was carried out in a high-throughput format. Negative isolation yielded CD4+ and CD8+ T cells, and FACS enriched TEMRA cells. Input material: CD4+ T cells from PBMCs. This TCR was recovered from a human donor with multiple sclerosis.

The CDR3 sequence is CASRSGGYGPQHF. The CDR3 DNA reads as TGTGCCAGCAGATCCGGGGGTTACGGGCCCCAGCATTTT. The V call is TRBV6-5, the J call TRBJ1-5; weak D call: TRBD1 (5 bases). The CDR3 consists of 13 residues. V gave up 6 bases and J gave up 9 bases, with 15 bases separating them. Germline CDR1 is MNHEY and CDR2 is SVGAGI.